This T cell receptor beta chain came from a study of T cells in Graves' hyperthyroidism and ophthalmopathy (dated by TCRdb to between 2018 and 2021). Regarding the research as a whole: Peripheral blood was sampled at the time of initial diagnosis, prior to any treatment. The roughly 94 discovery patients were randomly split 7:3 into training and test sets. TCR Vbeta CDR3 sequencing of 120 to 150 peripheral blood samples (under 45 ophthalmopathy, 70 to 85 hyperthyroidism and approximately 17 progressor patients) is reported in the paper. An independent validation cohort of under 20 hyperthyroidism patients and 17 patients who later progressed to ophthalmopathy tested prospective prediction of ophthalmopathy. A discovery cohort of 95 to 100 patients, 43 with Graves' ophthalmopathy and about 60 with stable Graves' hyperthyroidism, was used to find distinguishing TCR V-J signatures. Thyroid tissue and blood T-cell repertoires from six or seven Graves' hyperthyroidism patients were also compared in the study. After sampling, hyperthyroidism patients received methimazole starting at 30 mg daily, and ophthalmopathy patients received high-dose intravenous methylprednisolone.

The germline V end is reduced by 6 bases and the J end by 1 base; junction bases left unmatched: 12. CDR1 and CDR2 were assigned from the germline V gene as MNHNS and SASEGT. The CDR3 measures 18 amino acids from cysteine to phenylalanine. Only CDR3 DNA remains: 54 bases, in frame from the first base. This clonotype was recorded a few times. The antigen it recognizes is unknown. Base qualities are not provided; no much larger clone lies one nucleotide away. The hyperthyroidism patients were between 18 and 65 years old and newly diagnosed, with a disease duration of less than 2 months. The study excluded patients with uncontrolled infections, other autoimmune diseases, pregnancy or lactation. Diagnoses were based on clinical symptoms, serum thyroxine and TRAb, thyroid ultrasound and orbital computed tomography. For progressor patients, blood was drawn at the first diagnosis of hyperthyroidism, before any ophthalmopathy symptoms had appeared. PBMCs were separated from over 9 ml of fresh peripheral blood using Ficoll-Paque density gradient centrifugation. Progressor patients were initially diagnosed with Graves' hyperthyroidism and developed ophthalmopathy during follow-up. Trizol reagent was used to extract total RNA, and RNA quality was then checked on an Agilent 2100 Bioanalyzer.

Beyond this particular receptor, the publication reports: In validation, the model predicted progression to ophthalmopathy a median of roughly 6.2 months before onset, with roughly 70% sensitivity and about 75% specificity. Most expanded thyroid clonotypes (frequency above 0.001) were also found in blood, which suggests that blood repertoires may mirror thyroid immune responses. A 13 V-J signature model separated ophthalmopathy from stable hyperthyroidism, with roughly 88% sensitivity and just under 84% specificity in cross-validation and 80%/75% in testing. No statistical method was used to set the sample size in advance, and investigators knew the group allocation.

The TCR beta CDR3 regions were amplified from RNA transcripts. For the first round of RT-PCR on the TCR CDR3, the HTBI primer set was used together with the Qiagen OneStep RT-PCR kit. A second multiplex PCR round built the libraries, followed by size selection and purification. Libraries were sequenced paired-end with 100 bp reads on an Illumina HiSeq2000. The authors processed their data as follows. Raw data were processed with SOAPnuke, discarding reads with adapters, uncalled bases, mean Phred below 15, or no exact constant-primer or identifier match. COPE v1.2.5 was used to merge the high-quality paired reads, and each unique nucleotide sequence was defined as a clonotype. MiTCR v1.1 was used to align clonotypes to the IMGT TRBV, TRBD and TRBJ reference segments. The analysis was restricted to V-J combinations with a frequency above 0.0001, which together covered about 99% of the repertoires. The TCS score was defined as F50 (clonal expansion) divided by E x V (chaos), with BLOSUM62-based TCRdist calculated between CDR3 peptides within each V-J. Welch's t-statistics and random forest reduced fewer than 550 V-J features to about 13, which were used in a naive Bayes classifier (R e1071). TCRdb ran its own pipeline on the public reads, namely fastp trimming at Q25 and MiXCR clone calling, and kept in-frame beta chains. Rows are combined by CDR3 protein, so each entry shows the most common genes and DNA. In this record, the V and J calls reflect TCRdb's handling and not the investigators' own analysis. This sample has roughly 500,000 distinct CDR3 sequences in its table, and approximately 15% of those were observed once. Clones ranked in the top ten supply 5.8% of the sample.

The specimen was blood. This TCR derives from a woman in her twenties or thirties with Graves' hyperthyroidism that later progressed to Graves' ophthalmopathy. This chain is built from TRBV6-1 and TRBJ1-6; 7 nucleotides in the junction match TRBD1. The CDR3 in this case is CASSHEGAPGSYNSPLHF. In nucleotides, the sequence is TGTGCCAGCAGCCACGAGGGGGCGCCGGGATCCTATAATTCACCCCTCCACTTT.